This T cell receptor beta chain stems from a study of T-cell memory formation after mild COVID-19. Each CDR3 protein is one row after TCRdb ran MiXCR on the 5' RACE reads. Of under 350,000 distinct CDR3 sequences detected, 15% to 20% appear once; the ten largest clones hold roughly 20%. Whole-study findings and limits: Largely, contracting CD4+ clones fell within CM and EM, and contracting CD8+ clones within EMRA. A subset of responding clones appeared in pre-infection memory, suggesting cross-reactive memory joined. Second-wave clones peaking on day 37 lacked confirmed SARS-CoV-2 specificity. Contracting clones, day 15 to 85, had balanced CD4/CD8, and later expanders favored CD4+.

This clonotype was picked up a small number of times. The antigen remains undetermined. V lost 3 bases and J lost 4, with 9 bases in between. The CDR3 loop spans 13 amino acids. Per the germline V gene, CDR1 is SGHTA and CDR2 is FQGNSA. The TCR was taken from a man younger than 30 who had mild COVID-19 (a few samples of this study predate the infection). Cell type and time point are not known. Sequencing was carried out using PBMCs or a T cell subset sorted from them (not recorded which). This chain links TRBV7-2 with TRBJ1-2; the D is unclear. CDR3: CASSFAQLYGYTF. CDR3 nucleotides: TGTGCCAGCAGCTTCGCTCAACTCTATGGCTACACCTTC.